This T cell receptor beta chain was found in a study of blood T cells in healthy people across ages. Findings and caveats of the study: The fall in TCR beta diversity per million T cells was roughly linear with age. Donor CMV infection status was unknown, possibly confounding age-related changes in expanded clonotypes.

Germline lookup yields CDR1 SEHNR and CDR2 FQNEAQ (reference sequence). This CDR3 has 16 amino acids. There were at least 5 micrograms of total RNA extracted from every sample. Concerning this clonotype itself: Its antigen remains unidentified. One junction end does not reproduce the germline sequence, and a read error may be involved.

The use of a sample-barcoded 5' primer and a J-beta primer mix characterized a second PCR of about 7 to 12 cycles. Every cDNA molecule bore a tag from a template-switch adaptor containing 12 random nucleotides. Each CDR3 protein is one row after TCRdb ran MiXCR on the 5' RACE reads. The sample shows some 920,000 distinct CDR3 sequences, about 53% of them seen only once. The TCR was taken from a woman aged 55-69 years in good health. This sequence joins TRBV7-9 and TRBJ1-2; D is possibly TRBD1 (5 bases). Sequences were obtained from blood. The CDR3 DNA reads as TGTGCCGGCAGCTTAGTGGGGCAGGTTGGCGGCTATGGCTACACCTTC. It specifies CAGSLVGQVGGYGYTF.